The 16 T cell receptor beta chains below all came from one sample that was sequenced in a study of blood T cell repertoires in COVID-19. Sequencing was performed with immunoSEQ multiplex PCR; in TCRdb, only in-frame clones are kept and a portion is missing. The sample comprises fewer than 150,000 clones, about 80% of which are singletons, and roughly 8% rests with the top ten. Sequencing was carried out using peripheral blood. Receptors originate from a human donor in a cohort sampled during active COVID-19.

The chain joins TRBV19 to TRBJ1-5, with D unclear. V lost 1 base, J lost 0 bases, and 10 bases lay in between. The CDR3 sequence is 16 residues long. The germline V gene has CDR1 LNHDA and CDR2 SQIVND (reference sequence). CDR3 protein: CASSIGAGYSNQPQHF. The CDR3 nucleotides read TGTGCCAGTAGTATAGGCGCGGGCTATAGCAATCAGCCCCAGCATTTT.

The gene calls are TRBV4-1 and TRBJ2-7; 9 positions match TRBD2. With V trimmed by 0 bases and J by 3 bases, 6 bases remained unmatched. This CDR3 has 16 residues. The V gene's germline CDR1 is MGHRA and CDR2 YSYEKL. Here the CDR3 DNA reads TGCGCCAGCAGCCAAGAGGAAGCGGGGGGAATCTACGAGCAGTACTTC. Its translation: CASSQEEAGGIYEQYF.

The chain carries TRBV19 and TRBJ1-1; 10 nucleotides align to TRBD1. CDR1 is LNHDA, CDR2 SQIVND, per germline (reference sequence). CDR3 length: 17 amino acids. Trimming removed 6 bases from V and 6 bases from J; junction bases left unmatched: 16. As DNA, the CDR3 is TGTGCCAGTAGGACGTCCGGGACAGGGGTTACCCTGGCTGAAGCTTTCTTT. Residues: CASRTSGTGVTLAEAFF.

The chain links TRBV7-8 to TRBJ2-2; a possible D gene is TRBD1 (5 bases). The length of the CDR3 is 15 residues. Trimming took off 5 bases at V and 1 base at J, with 11 bases between the two ends. Looked up from germline, CDR1 is SGHVS and CDR2 is FQNEAQ. This CDR3 is CASSLGHLNTGELFF. DNA of the CDR3: TGTGCCAGCAGCCTTGGACACCTGAACACCGGGGAGCTGTTTTTT.

This clone was seen only once. The chain uses TRBV9 and TRBJ2-5; D is possibly TRBD1 (5 bases). Trimming took 4 bases from V and 8 from J, leaving 15 bases between them. The CDR3 is 13 amino acids. Germline V gene data show CDR1 as SGDLS and CDR2 as YYNGEE. Written as DNA, the CDR3 is TGTGCCAGCAGCCGAGGACAAGGAGATACCCAGTACTTC. The encoded protein is CASSRGQGDTQYF.

V and J are TRBV7-2 and TRBJ1-5, with 9 bases that match TRBD1. V gave up 5 bases and J gave up 6 bases; unmatched junction bases: 8. Per germline, CDR1 SGHTA and CDR2 FQGNSA. The CDR3 covers 15 residues. CDR3 region: CASSVDRGTSQPQHF. The CDR3 DNA is TGTGCCAGCAGCGTAGACAGGGGGACGTCTCAGCCCCAGCATTTT.

The chain employs TRBV6-2 or TRBV6-3 and TRBJ1-2, with TRBD1 matching over 7 bases. The V segment lost 0 bases and the J segment 6 bases; nucleotides outside the gene matches: 16. The germline gives CDR1 MNHEY, CDR2 SVGEGT. This CDR3 is 18 amino acids long. The CDR3 DNA is TGTGCCAGCAGTTACTCCGATCACATTCTACAGGGGCGAGATGGCTACACCTTC. Translation: CASSYSDHILQGRDGYTF.

V usage is TRBV28 and J usage is TRBJ2-5, with 8 bases aligning to TRBD2. CDR3 size: 14 residues. The germline CDR1 and CDR2 sequences are MDHEN and SYDVKM. Unmatched junction bases numbered 5, after V lost 5 bases and J lost 3 bases. In DNA form, the CDR3 reads TGTGCCAGCAGTCCGGGGGGGGAGAAAGAGACCCAGTACTTC. Translating gives CASSPGGEKETQYF.

A remark on this clone: Germline and junction disagree at one end, which may indicate a read error. The chain couples TRBV2 to TRBJ2-7, with 7 bases identical to TRBD1. In germline, CDR1 is SNHLY, CDR2 FYNNEI. The CDR3 consists of 10 residues. This CDR3 reads CASSPGQTTF. DNA of the CDR3: TGTGCCAGCAGCCCGGGACAGACGACCTTC.

A single count supports this clone. This chain links TRBV3-1 (or the pseudogene TRBV3-2) with TRBJ2-7; 10 positions agree with TRBD1. The CDR3 is made up of 14 amino acids. V lost 4 bases and J lost 6; bases outside the gene matches: 6. The germline gives CDR1 LGHDT, CDR2 YNNKEL (reference sequence). The CDR3 DNA is TGTGCCAGCAGCCCCTGGGACAGGGGCTTCGAGCAGTACTTC. This codes for CASSPWDRGFEQYF.

Only a few counts were recorded for this clone. This chain connects TRBV3-1 (or the pseudogene TRBV3-2) to TRBJ2-5, with TRBD1 matching 9 bases. The CDR3 is made up of 14 amino acids. Per the germline V gene, CDR1 is LGHDT and CDR2 is YNNKEL (reference sequence). Losses at the gene ends were 6 bases for V and 5 bases for J; bases not matched to a gene: 7. The CDR3 loop reads CASRLGQGGETQYF. The CDR3 DNA follows: TGTGCCAGCAGACTGGGACAGGGCGGGGAGACCCAGTACTTC.

This chain links TRBV7-9 with TRBJ1-1; 9 bases match TRBD1. J was trimmed by 2 bases and V by 5 bases; bases with no gene match: 9. The germline V gene has CDR1 SEHNR and CDR2 FQNEAQ (reference sequence). The CDR3 runs 16 residues. CDR3 loop: CASSRGQGVGNTEAFF. CDR3 DNA sequence: TGTGCCAGCAGCCGGGGACAGGGAGTCGGAAACACTGAAGCTTTCTTT.

The gene calls are TRBV29-1 and TRBJ2-1; possibly TRBD1 for D (5 bases). Germline V lookup: CDR1 SQVTM, CDR2 ANQGSEA. The CDR3 is 14 amino acids. V was cut by 7 bases and J by 5 bases, with 18 bases left in between. This CDR3 is CSASVGVNHNEQFF. DNA for the CDR3: TGCAGCGCTTCGGTAGGGGTCAACCACAATGAGCAGTTCTTC.

This clone occurred once. For the CDR3, the DNA is TGTGCCAGCAGGTCAGGGCCCGAGCAGTACTTC. This translates into CASRSGPEQYF. This chain joins TRBV3-1 (or the pseudogene TRBV3-2) and TRBJ2-7, with D tentatively TRBD1 (5 bases). Germline CDR1 reads LGHDT; CDR2 reads YNNKEL (reference sequence). The CDR3 spans 11 residues. V lost 6 bases to trimming and J lost 6 bases, with 9 bases between them.

The gene calls are TRBV18 and TRBJ1-5, with D perhaps matching TRBD1 (5 bases). Trimming cost V 3 bases and J 2 bases, with 11 bases left between them. This CDR3 contains 15 residues. Germline CDR1 KGHSH, CDR2 LQKENI. CDR3 in DNA: TGTGCCAGCTCACCCGGTTCACAGGGCAATCAGCCCCAGCATTTT. Protein product: CASSPGSQGNQPQHF.

J is TRBJ1-5 and V is TRBV6-6, with 7 bases lining up with TRBD1. The germline CDR1 and CDR2 sequences are MNHNY and SVGAGI (reference sequence). The trim removed 4 bases at V and 15 bases at J, leaving 9 bases unmatched. CDR3 size: 12 residues. As DNA, the CDR3 is TGTGCCAGCAGTTTACAGGGGCGCTTTCTGCATTTT. Amino acid sequence: CASSLQGRFLHF.